Listed below are T cell receptor beta chains from one sample, sequenced in a study of blood T cell repertoires in COVID-19. The protocol was immunoSEQ multiplex PCR, while the TCRdb copy is restricted to in-frame clones and leaves out a portion. This sample has over 120,000 clones, with approximately 86% found just once. Sequences were obtained from peripheral blood. The receptors here all came from a man between 65 and 85 years old with acute or convalescent COVID-19. Both conserved end residues are trimmed from each CDR3. Clone size is stated in some rows and not others, as once, few, many or a class when expanded.

V gene: TRBV18
J gene: TRBJ1-6
clone size: -
CDR3 length: 12
CDR3 protein: ASSLTNPDSPLH

V gene: TRBV7-8
J gene: TRBJ2-1
clone size: -
CDR3 length: 14
CDR3 protein: ASSSPGLAGMGEQF

V gene: TRBV27
J gene: TRBJ1-3
clone size: -
CDR3 length: 14
CDR3 protein: ASMGRGSLLGNTIY

V gene: TRBV7-2
J gene: TRBJ2-6
clone size: -
CDR3 length: 13
CDR3 protein: ASSYRRSGANVLT

V gene: TRBV21-1
J gene: TRBJ2-1
clone size: -
CDR3 length: 13
CDR3 protein: ASSITSGRGFEQF

V gene: TRBV19
J gene: TRBJ2-2
clone size: -
CDR3 length: 13
CDR3 protein: ASSILGQVGGELF

V gene: TRBV6-6
J gene: TRBJ1-4
clone size: -
CDR3 length: 11
CDR3 protein: ASTAGRGEKLF

V gene: TRBV2
J gene: TRBJ2-3
clone size: -
CDR3 length: 13
CDR3 protein: ASKGTSAGTDTQY

V gene: TRBV19
J gene: TRBJ1-4
clone size: few
CDR3 length: 19
CDR3 protein: ASSILVRTGSRKATNEKLF

V gene: TRBV6-5
J gene: TRBJ2-7
clone size: -
CDR3 length: 11
CDR3 protein: ASSYSASYEQY

V gene: TRBV3-1/TRBV3-2
J gene: TRBJ2-4
clone size: -
CDR3 length: 12
CDR3 protein: ASSQRGEANIQY

V gene: TRBV3-1/TRBV3-2
J gene: TRBJ1-5
clone size: few
CDR3 length: 14
CDR3 protein: ASSQDSREGLQPQH

V gene: TRBV9
J gene: TRBJ1-2
clone size: -
CDR3 length: 13
CDR3 protein: ASSPDSQIAYGYT

V gene: TRBV6-5
J gene: TRBJ2-7
clone size: -
CDR3 length: 13
CDR3 protein: ASSYRLGQGYEQY